This T cell receptor beta chain came from a study of blood T cell repertoires in COVID-19. The overall study: The samples span acute and convalescent COVID-19 from the United States, Italy and Spain.

In the original processing: Amplification of reference gene primers provided the estimated nucleated cell counts. Clones were read by immunoSEQ multiplex PCR, and TCRdb kept only the in-frame ones, dropping some. V, J and clone size reflect that table, while D and trimming were determined from the DNA. The sample has about 98,000 clones, about 85% seen once; the top ten hold 4% to 5.5%. The sample taken for sequencing was peripheral blood. This sequence was found in a man in his 70s with acute or convalescent COVID-19.

CDR3 sequence: CASSSTAGGPTDTQYF. The CDR3 nucleotides are TGTGCCAGCAGTTCGACAGCGGGGGGGCCGACAGATACGCAGTATTTT. This chain uses TRBV27 with TRBJ2-3, with 10 bases lining up with TRBD2. V was pared by 4 bases and J by 3 bases, with 7 bases of the junction left unmatched. The CDR3 contains 16 residues. Germline CDR1 and CDR2: MNHEY and SMNVEV (reference sequence).